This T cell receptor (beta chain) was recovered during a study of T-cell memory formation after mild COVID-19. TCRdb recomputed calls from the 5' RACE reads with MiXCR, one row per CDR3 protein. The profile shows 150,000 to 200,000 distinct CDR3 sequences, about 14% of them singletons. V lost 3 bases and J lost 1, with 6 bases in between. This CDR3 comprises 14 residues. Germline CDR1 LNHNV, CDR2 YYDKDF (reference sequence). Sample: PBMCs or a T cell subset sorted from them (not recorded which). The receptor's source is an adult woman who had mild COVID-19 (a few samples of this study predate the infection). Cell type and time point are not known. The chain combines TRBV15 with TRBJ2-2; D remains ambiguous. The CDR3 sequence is CATSRDGNTGELFF. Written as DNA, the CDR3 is TGTGCCACCAGCAGGGACGGGAACACCGGGGAGCTGTTTTTT.